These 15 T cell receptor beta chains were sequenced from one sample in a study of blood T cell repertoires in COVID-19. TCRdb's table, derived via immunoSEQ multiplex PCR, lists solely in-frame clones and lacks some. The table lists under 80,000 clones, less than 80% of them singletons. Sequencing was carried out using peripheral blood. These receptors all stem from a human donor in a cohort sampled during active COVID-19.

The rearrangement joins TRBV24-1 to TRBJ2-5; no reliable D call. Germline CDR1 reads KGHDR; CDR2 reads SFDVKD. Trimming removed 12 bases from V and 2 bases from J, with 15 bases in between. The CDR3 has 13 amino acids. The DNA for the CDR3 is TGTGCCTCTTCGATGGCAGGACAAGAGACCCAGTACTTC. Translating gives CASSMAGQETQYF.

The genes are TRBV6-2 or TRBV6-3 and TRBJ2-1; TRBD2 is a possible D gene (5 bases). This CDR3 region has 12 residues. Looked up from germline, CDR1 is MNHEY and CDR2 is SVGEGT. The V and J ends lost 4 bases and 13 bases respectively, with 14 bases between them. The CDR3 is CASSSIGLLQFF. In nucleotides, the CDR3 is TGTGCCAGCAGTTCGATCGGACTCCTTCAGTTCTTC.

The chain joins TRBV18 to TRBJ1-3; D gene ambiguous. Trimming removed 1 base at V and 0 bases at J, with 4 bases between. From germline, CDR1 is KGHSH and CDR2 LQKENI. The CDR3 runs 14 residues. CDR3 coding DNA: TGTGCCAGCTCACCACAGAGCTCTGGAAACACCATATATTTT. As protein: CASSPQSSGNTIYF.

CDR3 sequence: CASRYQGITDTQYF. The DNA for the CDR3 is TGTGCCAGCAGGTACCAGGGGATCACAGATACGCAGTATTTT. The chain is built from TRBV27 and TRBJ2-3; tentative D call: TRBD1 (6 bases). CDR1 MNHEY and CDR2 SMNVEV come from the germline V gene (reference sequence). This CDR3 is 14 amino acids long. Trimming cost V 6 bases and J 2 bases, with 12 bases left between them.

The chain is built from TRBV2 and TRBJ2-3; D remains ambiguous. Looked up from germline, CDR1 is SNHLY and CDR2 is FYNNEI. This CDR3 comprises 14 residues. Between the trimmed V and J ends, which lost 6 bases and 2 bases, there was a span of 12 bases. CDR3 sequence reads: CASRLEPHTDTQYF. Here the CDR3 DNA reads TGTGCCAGCAGACTGGAGCCGCACACAGATACGCAGTATTTT.

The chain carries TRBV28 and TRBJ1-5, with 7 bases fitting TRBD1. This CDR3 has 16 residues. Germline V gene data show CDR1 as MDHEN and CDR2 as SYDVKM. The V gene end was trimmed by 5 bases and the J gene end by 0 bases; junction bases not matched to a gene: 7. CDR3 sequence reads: CASSPPWDSSNQPQHF. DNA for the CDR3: TGTGCCAGCAGTCCGCCATGGGACAGTAGCAATCAGCCCCAGCATTTT.

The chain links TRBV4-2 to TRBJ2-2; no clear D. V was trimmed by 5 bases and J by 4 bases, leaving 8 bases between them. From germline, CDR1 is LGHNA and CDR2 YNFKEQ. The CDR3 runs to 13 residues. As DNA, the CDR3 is TGTGCCAGCAGCGCAGTTGGCACCGGGGAGCTGTTTTTT. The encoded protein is CASSAVGTGELFF.

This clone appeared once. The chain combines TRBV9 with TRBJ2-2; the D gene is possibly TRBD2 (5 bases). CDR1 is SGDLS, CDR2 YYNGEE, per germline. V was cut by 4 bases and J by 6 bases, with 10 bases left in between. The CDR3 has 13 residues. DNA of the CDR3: TGTGCCAGCAGCATCTTTAGCGCCGGGGAGCTGTTTTTT. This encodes CASSIFSAGELFF.

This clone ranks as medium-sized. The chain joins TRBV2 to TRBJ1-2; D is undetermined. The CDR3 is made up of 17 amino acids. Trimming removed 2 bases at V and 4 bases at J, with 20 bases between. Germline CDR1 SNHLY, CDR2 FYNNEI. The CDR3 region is CASSEQSWPPEGYGYTF. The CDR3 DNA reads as TGTGCCAGCAGTGAACAGAGTTGGCCGCCCGAGGGCTATGGCTACACCTTC. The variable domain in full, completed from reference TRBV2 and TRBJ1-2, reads EPEVTQTPSHQVTQMGQEVILRCVPISNHLYFYWYRQILGQKVEFLVSFYNNEISEKSEIFDDQFSVERPDGSNFTLKIRSTKLEDSAMYFCASSEQSWPPEGYGYTFGSGTRLTVV.

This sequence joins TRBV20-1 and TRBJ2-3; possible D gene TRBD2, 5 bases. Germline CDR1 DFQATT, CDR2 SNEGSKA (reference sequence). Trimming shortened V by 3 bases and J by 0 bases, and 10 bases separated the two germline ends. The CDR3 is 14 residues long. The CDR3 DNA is TGCAGTGCTAGTAAACTAGAAAGCACAGATACGCAGTATTTT. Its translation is CSASKLESTDTQYF.

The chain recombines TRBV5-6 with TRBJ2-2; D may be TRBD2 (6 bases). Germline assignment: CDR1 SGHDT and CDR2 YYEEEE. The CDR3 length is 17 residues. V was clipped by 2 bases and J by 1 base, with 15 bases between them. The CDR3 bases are TGTGCCAGCAGCTTTGGTTTTAGCGGAGGGAACACCGGGGAGCTGTTTTTT. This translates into CASSFGFSGGNTGELFF.

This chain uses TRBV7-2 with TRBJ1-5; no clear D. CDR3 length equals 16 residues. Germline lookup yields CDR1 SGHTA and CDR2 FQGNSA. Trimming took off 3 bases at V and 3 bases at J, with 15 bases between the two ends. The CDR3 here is CASSFQRGANNQPQHF. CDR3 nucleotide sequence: TGTGCCAGCAGCTTCCAGCGGGGTGCAAACAATCAGCCCCAGCATTTT. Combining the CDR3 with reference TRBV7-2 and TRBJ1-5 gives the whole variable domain GAGVSQSPSNKVTEKGKDVELRCDPISGHTALYWYRQSLGQGLEFLIYFQGNSAPDKSGLPSDRFSAERTGGSVSTLTIQRTQQEDSAVYLCASSFQRGANNQPQHFGDGTRLSIL.

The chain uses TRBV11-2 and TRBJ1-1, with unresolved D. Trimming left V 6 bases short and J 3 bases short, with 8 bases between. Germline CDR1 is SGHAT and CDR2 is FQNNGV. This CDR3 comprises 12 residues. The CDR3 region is CASRREYTEAFF. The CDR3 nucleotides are TGTGCCAGCAGACGTGAGTACACTGAAGCTTTCTTT. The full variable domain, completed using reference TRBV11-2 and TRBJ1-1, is EAGVAQSPRYKIIEKRQSVAFWCNPISGHATLYWYQQILGQGPKLLIQFQNNGVVDDSQLPKDRFSAERLKGVDSTLKIQPAKLEDSAVYLCASRREYTEAFFGQGTRLTVV.

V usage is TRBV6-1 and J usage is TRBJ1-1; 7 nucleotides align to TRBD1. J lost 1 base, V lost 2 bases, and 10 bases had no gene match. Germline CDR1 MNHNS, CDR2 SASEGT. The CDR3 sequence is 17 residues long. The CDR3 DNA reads TGTGCCAGCAGTGAACGGTTCGGGGACAGCAAGAACACTGAAGCTTTCTTT. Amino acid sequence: CASSERFGDSKNTEAFF.

CDR3 DNA: TGTGCCAGCAAAGGACAGGGGAGCAATTCACCCCTCCACTTT. Translated: CASKGQGSNSPLHF. The J gene is TRBJ1-6, the V gene TRBV2; TRBD1 aligns across 9 bases. This CDR3 has 14 amino acids. From germline, CDR1 is SNHLY and CDR2 FYNNEI. V trimming: 7 bases; J trimming: 7 bases; junction bases outside the gene matches: 5.